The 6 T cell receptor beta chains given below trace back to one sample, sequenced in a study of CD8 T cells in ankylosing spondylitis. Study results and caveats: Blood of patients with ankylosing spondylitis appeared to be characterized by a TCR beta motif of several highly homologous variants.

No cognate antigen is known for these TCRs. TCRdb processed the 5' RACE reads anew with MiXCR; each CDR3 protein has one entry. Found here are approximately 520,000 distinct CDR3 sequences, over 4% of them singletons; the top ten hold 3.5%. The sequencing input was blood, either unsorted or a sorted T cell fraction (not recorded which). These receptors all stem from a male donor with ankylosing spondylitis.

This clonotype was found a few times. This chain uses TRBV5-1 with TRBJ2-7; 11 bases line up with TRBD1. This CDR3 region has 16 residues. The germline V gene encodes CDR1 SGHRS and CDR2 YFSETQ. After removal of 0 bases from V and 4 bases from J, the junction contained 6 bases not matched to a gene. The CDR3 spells CASSLAGDRGVYEQYF. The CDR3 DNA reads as TGCGCCAGCAGCTTGGCAGGGGACAGGGGGGTGTACGAGCAGTACTTC. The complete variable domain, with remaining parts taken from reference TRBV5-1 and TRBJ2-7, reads KAGVTQTPRYLIKTRGQQVTLSCSPISGHRSVSWYQQTPGQGLQFLFEYFSETQRNKGNFPGRFSGRQFSNSRSEMNVSTLELGDSALYLCASSLAGDRGVYEQYFGPGTRLTVT.

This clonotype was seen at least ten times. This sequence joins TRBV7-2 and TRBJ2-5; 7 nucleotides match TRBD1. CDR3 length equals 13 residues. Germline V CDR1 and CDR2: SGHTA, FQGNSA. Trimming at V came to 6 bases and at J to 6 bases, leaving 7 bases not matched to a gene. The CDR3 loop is CASSPNRGKTQYF. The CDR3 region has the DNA TGTGCCAGCAGTCCTAACAGGGGCAAGACCCAGTACTTC.

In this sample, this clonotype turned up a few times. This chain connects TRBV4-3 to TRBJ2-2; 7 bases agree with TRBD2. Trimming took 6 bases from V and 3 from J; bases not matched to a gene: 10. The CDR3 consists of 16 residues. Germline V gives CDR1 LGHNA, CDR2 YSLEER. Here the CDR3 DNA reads TGCGCCAGCAGTGGGGAAGCTAGCGGCTACACCGGGGAGCTGTTTTTT. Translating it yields CASSGEASGYTGELFF.

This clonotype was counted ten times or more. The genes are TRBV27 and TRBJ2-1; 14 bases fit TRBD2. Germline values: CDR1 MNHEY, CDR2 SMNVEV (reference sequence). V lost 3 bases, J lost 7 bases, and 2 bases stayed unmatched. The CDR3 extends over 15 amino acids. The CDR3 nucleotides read TGTGCCAGCAGTTTTGGGACTAGCGGGAGTAATGAGCAGTTCTTC. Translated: CASSFGTSGSNEQFF.

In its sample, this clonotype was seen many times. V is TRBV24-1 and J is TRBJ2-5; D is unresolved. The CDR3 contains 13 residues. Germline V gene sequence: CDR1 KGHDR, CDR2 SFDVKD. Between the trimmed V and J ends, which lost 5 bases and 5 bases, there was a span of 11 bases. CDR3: CATSVADEETQYF. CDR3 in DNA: TGTGCCACCAGTGTTGCAGATGAGGAGACCCAGTACTTC.

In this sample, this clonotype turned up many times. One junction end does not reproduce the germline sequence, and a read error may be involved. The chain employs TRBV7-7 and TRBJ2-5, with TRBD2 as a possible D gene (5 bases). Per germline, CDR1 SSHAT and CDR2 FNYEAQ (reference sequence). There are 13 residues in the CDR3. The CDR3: CASSSDGGGTQYF. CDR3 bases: TGTGCTAGCAGCTCCGACGGAGGAGGGACCCAGTACTTC.